Listed here is a single TCR beta chain. This sample is drawn from a study of cytomegalovirus exposure and HLA in healthy donors. The CDR3 is 14 residues long. CDR1 and CDR2 (germline): MNHEY, SVGAGI. The V and J ends lost 3 bases and 3 bases respectively, with 9 bases between them. The PCR employed 60 Vbeta primers together with 13 Jbeta primers. TCRdb's table, derived via immunoSEQ multiplex PCR, lists solely in-frame clones and lacks some. The profile covers 140,000 or so clones, with 78% appearing a single time and roughly 2.9% taken by the ten largest. This clonotype was sampled from a female donor in good health and CMV-seronegative. The sequencing input was PBMCs. The chain carries TRBV6-5 and TRBJ2-1; D is perhaps TRBD2 (6 bases). CDR3 amino acids: CASSYGGIYNEQFF. Written as DNA, the CDR3 is TGTGCCAGCAGTTATGGGGGGATCTACAATGAGCAGTTCTTC.